One and the same sample provided the 5 T cell receptor beta chains below, sequenced in a study of T cells after yellow fever vaccination. TCRdb itself ran the 5' RACE reads through MiXCR, one entry per CDR3 protein. Found here are about 580,000 distinct CDR3 sequences, roughly a sixth of them singletons; the top ten hold approximately 15%. Source: PBMCs, taken 4 to 5 days after the first yellow fever vaccination. The receptor set was obtained from a man aged 18 to 29 who received the YFV17D yellow fever vaccine.

The chain uses TRBV4-1 and TRBJ1-4, with D unclear. The CDR3 sequence is 15 residues long. Germline V gene data show CDR1 as MGHRA and CDR2 as YSYEKL. V gave up 2 bases and J gave up 0 bases, with 7 bases separating them. Here the CDR3 reads CASSQLLSTNEKLFF. The CDR3 DNA sequence: TGCGCCAGCAGCCAACTCCTATCAACTAATGAAAAACTGTTTTTT.

V is TRBV7-9 and J is TRBJ1-6; the match to TRBD1 covers 8 bases. Per germline, CDR1 SEHNR and CDR2 FQNEAQ (reference sequence). The CDR3 length is 15 residues. The V gene end was trimmed by 1 base and the J gene end by 9 bases; junction bases not matched to a gene: 5. CDR3 loop: CASSLDRQGLSPLHF. Here the CDR3 DNA reads TGTGCCAGCAGCTTAGACCGACAGGGGCTTTCACCCCTCCACTTT.

This clonotype was recorded a few times. CDR3 coding DNA: TGTGCCAGCAGCGCACAGGGCCCTCGTAGTGAAAAACTGTTTTTT. Its translation is CASSAQGPRSEKLFF. The chain recombines TRBV11-2 with TRBJ1-4; perhaps TRBD1 as D (6 bases). The germline gives CDR1 SGHAT, CDR2 FQNNGV. Trimming pared 5 bases from V and 7 bases from J, leaving 17 bases between. CDR3 length equals 15 residues.

This clonotype came up a few times. The chain has TRBV20-1 and TRBJ2-7; D unresolved. The CDR3 consists of 13 residues. V was clipped by 3 bases and J by 2 bases, with 11 bases between them. Germline assignment: CDR1 DFQATT and CDR2 SNEGSKA (reference sequence). The CDR3 bases are TGCAGTGCTAGGTGGACCACTGCCTACGAGCAGTACTTC. It is translated as CSARWTTAYEQYF.

This clonotype was detected only a few times. The rearrangement joins TRBV12-3 or TRBV12-4 to TRBJ1-5, with D possibly matching TRBD1 (5 bases). V was pared by 6 bases and J by 4 bases, with 19 bases between. The CDR3 has 16 residues. The CDR3 nucleotides are TGTGCCAGCAGCTCTGAAAACTGGGGCGGGAATCAGCCCCAGCATTTT. Protein sequence: CASSSENWGGNQPQHF.